Below, one T cell receptor (beta chain) is given with its context. A few counts support this clonotype. This clone's antigen is unknown. There are no base qualities to consult, and no much larger clone falls within one base. The data belong to a study of regulatory T cells in long-lasting Graves disease (dated by TCRdb to the early 2020s). At the level of the whole study: To count as having persistent Graves' disease, a patient had to have received antithyroid drug treatment for over 5 years with TSH receptor autoantibodies remaining persistently positive. The study was conducted in China and was registered as a clinical trial. Peripheral blood TCR sequencing and RNA sequencing compared persistent Graves' disease patients with newly diagnosed Graves' disease patients. A total of roughly 33 samples were covered by TCR sequencing, comprising around 13 persistent and around 20 newly diagnosed Graves' disease patients. On average, persistent Graves' disease patients in the clinical cohort had been on antithyroid drugs for around ten years. Study-wide findings and limitations: A larger number of public clonotypes was shared among persistent patients (more than 2,500) than among newly diagnosed patients (roughly 930). Sequencing and analysis were restricted to the TCR beta chain. TRBV28, TRBJ1-2 and TRBJ2-5 were preferentially used in persistent disease, while TRBV20-1 and TRBJ2-1 were favored in newly diagnosed disease. The authors noted that the small sample size was a limitation that may lower accuracy. Lower TCR Shannon entropy and fewer highly expanded clones were observed in persistent Graves' disease patients than in newly diagnosed patients, which suggested clonal expansion. The study examined only peripheral blood because the primary lesion, thyroid tissue, could not be accessed.

The sample's time point, from its label and the paper: persistent/refractory GD, antithyroid drugs over 5 years with positive TRAb. For both TCR sequencing and RNA sequencing, RNA was extracted from PBMCs using TRIzol. The diagnosis of Graves' disease was made according to American Thyroid Association guidelines. Recruitment of patients was carried out at an endocrinology department in Xi'an, China. Each patient gave approximately 10 milliliters of peripheral blood, collected in an EDTA anticoagulant tube. PBMCs were isolated by Ficoll Paque Plus density gradient separation without further T cell sorting. RNA quality was checked with an Agilent 2100 Bioanalyzer and agarose gel, and concentration with a NanoDrop 2000. The library was made by multiplex PCR. Sequencing instrument: Illumina HiSeq 4000. TCR beta libraries were built with iRepertoire HTBI primers and Arm-PCR amplification of CDR3 regions. PCR products were gel purified before sequencing. The study's own analysis went as follows. Gene usage analysis of CDR3 amino acid clonotypes used the approximately 62 TRBV and 12 to 15 TRBJ segments found across samples. COPE and FqMerger were used to merge the filtered high-quality paired reads into contigs. BLAST was used to align contigs to IMGT TRBV, TRBD and TRBJ reference genes, with CDR3 defined following IMGT. Clonotypes above 0.1% frequency were classified as highly expanded clones. Repertoire diversity was measured by Shannon entropy, and V-J evenness by the Gini coefficient. Public clonotypes were defined as clonotypes shared by more than one individual. The public sequencing data were trimmed at Q25 with fastp and processed into clonotypes with MiXCR by TCRdb, which kept only in-frame beta chains. Each entry is one CDR3 protein sequence, shown with its most common DNA and genes. TCRdb assigned the V and J calls; the authors' analysis was not used. For this sample there are hundreds of thousands of distinct CDR3 sequences; around 30% appear just once. The ten top clones hold about two fifths of the sample.

Including cysteine and phenylalanine, the CDR3 has 19 amino acids. Only the CDR3 portion is preserved as DNA: 57 bases, with reading frame beginning at the first base. The V end gives up 5 bases and the J end 2 bases, leaving 20 bases in the junction not matched to a gene. The chain is assembled from TRBV12-3 or TRBV12-4 and TRBJ1-1; 7 bases in between match TRBD1. This sample comprised peripheral blood mononuclear cells (PBMCs), obtained when the disease was refractory, from a patient treated with antithyroid drugs. This TCR came from a female donor with Graves disease. The base sequence is TGTGCCAGCAGTGAAAAACATTGGGGTTGGCAGGGGGTTAACACTGAAGCTTTCTTT. It encodes CASSEKHWGWQGVNTEAFF.